The 32 T cell receptor beta chains in this list originate from one sample, sequenced in a study of siplizumab effects on memory and regulatory T cells. Generated by immunoSEQ multiplex PCR, the TCRdb table keeps only in-frame clones and is missing some. Of some 97,000 clones detected, 80% to 95% appear once; the ten largest clones hold roughly 2.8%. The sequenced sample was CD4+ T cells sorted from blood. These receptors were collected from a human donor in good health. Some clones in this sample may be carry-over from other donors' samples.

This chain joins TRBV11-3 and TRBJ1-1, with D possibly TRBD1 on 5 matching bases. CDR1 and CDR2 (germline): SGHNT, YENEEA. This CDR3 has 15 amino acids. The V end lost 5 bases, the J end lost 1 base, and 14 bases lay between the germline ends. For the CDR3, the DNA is TGTGCCAGCAGCCCAGGGAATGTGGGGAACACTGAAGCTTTCTTT. Translated, it gives CASSPGNVGNTEAFF.

CDR3: CSVARGGEQFF. In DNA form, the CDR3 reads TGCAGCGTTGCTCGGGGGGGTGAGCAGTTCTTC. The rearrangement joins TRBV29-1 to TRBJ2-1; TRBD2 agrees at 8 bases. Germline V lookup: CDR1 SQVTM, CDR2 ANQGSEA. Trimming removed 4 bases from V and 9 bases from J; junction bases left unmatched: 2. CDR3 length equals 11 residues.

The gene calls are TRBV10-3 and TRBJ1-5; D perhaps matches TRBD1 (5 bases). The CDR3 contains 14 residues. Trimming took off 6 bases at V and 1 base at J, with 10 bases between the two ends. CDR1 and CDR2 (germline): ENHRY, SYGVKD. In DNA form, the CDR3 reads TGTGCCATCAGCCAAGGACAAAGCAATCAGCCCCAGCATTTT. Residues: CAISQGQSNQPQHF.

The chain has TRBV14 and TRBJ1-5; a weak D match, TRBD1 (6 bases). This CDR3 is 15 amino acids long. V lost 1 base and J lost 3, with 10 bases in between. Germline-derived CDR1 and CDR2 are SGHDN and FVKESK. The CDR3, as DNA: TGTGCCAGCAGCCAAGGGGGGGGCCCCAATCAGCCCCAGCATTTT. It is translated as CASSQGGGPNQPQHF.

The chain carries TRBV5-8 and TRBJ2-3, with 7 nucleotides matching TRBD2. The CDR3 length is 15 residues. Germline V gives CDR1 SGHTS, CDR2 YDEGEE. J gave up 8 bases and V 0 bases, and 9 bases lay outside the gene matches. CDR3 protein: CASSLESGRRGTQYF. The CDR3 nucleotides are TGTGCCAGCAGCTTGGAATCCGGGAGGAGGGGTACGCAGTATTTT.

This chain connects TRBV30 to TRBJ1-2; a possible D gene is TRBD1 (5 bases). CDR3 length equals 12 residues. Germline V CDR1 and CDR2: GTSNPN, SVGIG (reference sequence). The germline V and J ends were trimmed by 5 bases and 4 bases, with 11 bases remaining between them. Here the CDR3 DNA reads TGTGCCTGGGGGACGGATCTCTATGGCTACACCTTC. This codes for CAWGTDLYGYTF.

The chain has TRBV13 and TRBJ2-7; 9 nucleotides line up with TRBD2. J gave up 2 bases and V 5 bases, and 13 bases lay outside the gene matches. Per the germline V gene, CDR1 is PRHDT and CDR2 is FYEKMQ (reference sequence). The CDR3 runs 17 residues. The CDR3 DNA reads as TGTGCCAGCAGCCTACTACCCAAGACTAGCGGAACCTACGAGCAGTACTTC. Encoded protein: CASSLLPKTSGTYEQYF.

Comment on this clone: The sample holds other DNA sequences that translate to the same CDR3. This rearrangement joins TRBV2 to TRBJ2-7; D unclear. The CDR3 contains 14 residues. The germline V gene encodes CDR1 SNHLY and CDR2 FYNNEI. Trimming removed 3 bases at V and 0 bases at J, with 9 bases between. This chain's CDR3 is CASSDPGSSYEQYF. CDR3 coding DNA: TGTGCCAGCAGTGACCCAGGATCCTCCTACGAGCAGTACTTC.

The rearrangement uses TRBV4-2 and TRBJ2-3, with 7 nucleotides matching TRBD2. Trimming removed 3 bases from V and 5 bases from J; junction bases left unmatched: 5. This CDR3 has 14 amino acids. CDR1 and CDR2 (germline): LGHNA, YNFKEQ. The CDR3, as DNA: TGTGCCAGCAGCCAGGACTTAGCGGGAGATACGCAGTATTTT. It translates to CASSQDLAGDTQYF.

The genes are TRBV5-1 and TRBJ2-5; TRBD1 is a possible D gene (5 bases). Looked up from germline, CDR1 is SGHRS and CDR2 is YFSETQ. The CDR3 contains 15 residues. V shed 0 bases and J shed 1 base, with 10 bases lying between them. CDR3 sequence (DNA): TGCGCCAGCAGCTTGGGCGGTGGGGCCCAAGAGACCCAGTACTTC. Translation: CASSLGGGAQETQYF.

V usage is TRBV28 and J usage is TRBJ1-5; D remains ambiguous. There are 12 residues in the CDR3. Trimming removed 6 bases at V and 10 bases at J, with 13 bases between. Germline values: CDR1 MDHEN, CDR2 SYDVKM. CDR3 bases: TGTGCCAGCAGCTACCCTGGGTCCCCCCAGCATTTT. Translation: CASSYPGSPQHF.

The V call is TRBV6-6, the J call TRBJ2-5; D perhaps matches TRBD2 (5 bases). The ends were cut back, 2 bases at V and 1 base at J, with 5 bases in the middle. From germline, CDR1 is MNHNY and CDR2 SVGAGI (reference sequence). This CDR3 spans 13 amino acids. This CDR3 is CASSYGSQETQYF. The CDR3 region has the DNA TGTGCCAGCAGTTACGGGAGCCAAGAGACCCAGTACTTC.

The chain joins TRBV6-5 to TRBJ2-7; 14 positions match TRBD2. This CDR3 spans 15 amino acids. Germline trimming cut 7 bases from V and 4 bases from J; bases unmatched to any gene: 6. CDR1 and CDR2 (germline): MNHEY, SVGAGI. CDR3 protein: CASTRGLAGAYEQYF. CDR3 nucleotide sequence: TGTGCCAGCACCAGGGGACTAGCGGGAGCTTACGAGCAGTACTTC.

The chain is built from TRBV18 and TRBJ2-7; 12 bases align to TRBD2. The CDR3 runs 14 residues. Trimming at V came to 6 bases and at J to 7 bases, leaving 7 bases not matched to a gene. CDR1 and CDR2 (germline): KGHSH, LQKENI. The CDR3 protein is CASSQSSGRGEQYF. DNA of the CDR3: TGTGCCAGCTCTCAATCTAGCGGGAGGGGTGAGCAGTACTTC. Drawing the rest from reference TRBV18 and TRBJ2-7, the complete variable domain is NAGVMQNPRHLVRRRGQEARLRCSPMKGHSHVYWYRQLPEEGLKFMVYLQKENIIDESGMPKERFSAEFPKEGPSILRIQQVVRGDSAAYFCASSQSSGRGEQYFGPGTRLTVT.

This clone was seen a single time. This sequence joins TRBV5-4 and TRBJ2-1; 7 bases agree with TRBD2. This CDR3 region has 16 residues. Germline CDR1 and CDR2: SGHNT and YYREEE (reference sequence). The trim removed 3 bases at V and 2 bases at J, leaving 8 bases unmatched. The CDR3 reads CASSSRTSSPYNEQFF. The CDR3 DNA reads as TGTGCCAGCAGCTCCCGGACTAGTAGTCCCTACAATGAGCAGTTCTTC.

The chain is built from TRBV27 and TRBJ2-1, with 8 bases lining up with TRBD2. V lost 5 bases, J lost 10 bases, and 7 bases stayed unmatched. There are 13 residues in the CDR3. Germline lookup yields CDR1 MNHEY and CDR2 SMNVEV (reference sequence). In DNA form, the CDR3 reads TGTGCCAGCAGTCGACACAGCGGGAGCGAGCAGTTCTTC. This encodes CASSRHSGSEQFF.

Turning to this clone: Other DNA sequences in the sample encode the same CDR3. The rearrangement joins TRBV27 to TRBJ2-1, with D unresolved. CDR3 length: 11 residues. V lost 3 bases, J lost 7 bases, and 4 bases lay in between. Per germline, CDR1 MNHEY and CDR2 SMNVEV (reference sequence). The CDR3 here is CASSFVNEQFF. Here the CDR3 DNA reads TGTGCCAGCAGTTTCGTGAATGAGCAGTTCTTC.

The chain joins TRBV19 to TRBJ1-5; D perhaps matches TRBD1 (6 bases). The germline gives CDR1 LNHDA, CDR2 SQIVND (reference sequence). Trimming removed 7 bases at V and 0 bases at J, with 13 bases between. The CDR3 runs 15 residues. The CDR3 DNA follows: TGTGCCAGTAAAACGAACAGGGATAGCAATCAGCCCCAGCATTTT. Translated, it gives CASKTNRDSNQPQHF.

The chain combines TRBV5-1 with TRBJ2-3; TRBD1 is a possible D gene (5 bases). Germline V gene data show CDR1 as SGHRS and CDR2 as YFSETQ. This CDR3 is 14 amino acids long. V lost 0 bases and J 3 bases, leaving 8 bases between the germline ends. CDR3 sequence reads: CASSLEGMTDTQYF. The DNA for the CDR3 is TGCGCCAGCAGCTTGGAGGGGATGACAGATACGCAGTATTTT.

This chain joins TRBV6-5 and TRBJ2-7; the D is unclear. The CDR3 is 14 residues long. Trimming pared 6 bases from V and 0 bases from J, leaving 12 bases between. Looked up from germline, CDR1 is MNHEY and CDR2 is SVGAGI. CDR3 region: CASSEDGHSYEQYF. CDR3 sequence (DNA): TGTGCCAGCAGCGAAGACGGCCACTCCTACGAGCAGTACTTC.

The V gene is TRBV18, the J gene TRBJ2-5, with D perhaps TRBD2 (6 bases). The CDR3 is 13 residues long. CDR1 KGHSH and CDR2 LQKENI come from the germline V gene. V was pared by 3 bases and J by 4 bases, with 9 bases between. CDR3 in amino acids: CASSPGGIETQYF. The CDR3 nucleotides are TGTGCCAGCTCACCCGGCGGGATAGAGACCCAGTACTTC. Full variable domain (remainder filled in from reference TRBV18 and TRBJ2-5): NAGVMQNPRHLVRRRGQEARLRCSPMKGHSHVYWYRQLPEEGLKFMVYLQKENIIDESGMPKERFSAEFPKEGPSILRIQQVVRGDSAAYFCASSPGGIETQYFGPGTRLLVL.

This clone came up once. CDR3 bases: TGTGCCTTTTGGCACTCTAACTATGGCTACACCTTC. It is translated as CAFWHSNYGYTF. This chain joins TRBV15 and TRBJ1-2, with D unresolved. Between the trimmed V and J ends, which lost 11 bases and 0 bases, there was a span of 10 bases. Germline assignment: CDR1 LNHNV and CDR2 YYDKDF (reference sequence). This CDR3 has 12 residues.

The genes are TRBV7-2 and TRBJ2-4, with D unclear. The CDR3 totals 16 residues. The germline V and J ends were trimmed by 2 bases and 0 bases, with 11 bases remaining between them. Germline V CDR1 and CDR2: SGHTA, FQGNSA. This chain's CDR3 is CASSLLNSLAKNIQYF. The CDR3 region has the DNA TGTGCCAGCAGCTTATTGAACAGCTTAGCCAAAAACATTCAGTACTTC.

V usage is TRBV12-5 and J usage is TRBJ2-2; D possibly corresponds to TRBD2 (6 bases). Germline V gives CDR1 LGHNT, CDR2 FRNRAP. The ends were cut back, 9 bases at V and 5 bases at J, with 16 bases in the middle. This CDR3 contains 14 residues. The CDR3 coding sequence is TGTGCTAGGGGGGGTGGGGGGTGGACCGGGGAGCTGTTTTTT. Translating it yields CARGGGGWTGELFF. Variable domain in full (rest from reference TRBV12-5 and TRBJ2-2): DARVTQTPRHKVTEMGQEVTMRCQPILGHNTVFWYRQTMMQGLELLAYFRNRAPLDDSGMPKDRFSAEMPDATLATLKIQPSEPRDSAVYFCARGGGGWTGELFFGEGSRLTVL.

This chain joins TRBV6-1 and TRBJ1-1; 7 bases are shared with TRBD1. Looked up from germline, CDR1 is MNHNS and CDR2 is SASEGT. The V segment lost 1 base and the J segment 0 bases; nucleotides outside the gene matches: 5. The CDR3 runs to 16 residues. The CDR3 reads CASSEGRQGLNTEAFF. The CDR3 DNA is TGTGCCAGCAGTGAAGGAAGACAGGGTTTGAACACTGAAGCTTTCTTT.

This clone was seen only a few times. The rearrangement links TRBV27 to TRBJ2-7; 7 bases line up with TRBD1. V gave up 7 bases and J gave up 4 bases; unmatched junction bases: 4. Germline CDR1 reads MNHEY; CDR2 reads SMNVEV (reference sequence). This CDR3 contains 12 residues. In DNA, the CDR3 is TGTGCCAGCACGGGACAGAGATACGAGCAGTACTTC. This translates into CASTGQRYEQYF.

This chain uses TRBV7-8 with TRBJ2-7; possibly TRBD2 for D (6 bases). The CDR3 consists of 17 residues. The V end lost 4 bases, the J end lost 0 bases, and 19 bases lay between the germline ends. Germline V gene sequence: CDR1 SGHVS, CDR2 FQNEAQ. Here the CDR3 reads CASSSIQRATISYEQYF. In DNA form, the CDR3 reads TGTGCCAGCAGCTCAATACAGCGGGCCACCATCTCCTACGAGCAGTACTTC.

This clone was recorded only once. The chain recombines TRBV7-3 with TRBJ2-2, with 9 bases identical to TRBD2. From germline, CDR1 is SGHTA and CDR2 FQGTGA. V lost 6 bases, J lost 6 bases, and 5 bases stayed unmatched. The length of the CDR3 is 14 residues. CDR3 region: CASSSGSIPGELFF. The CDR3 nucleotides read TGTGCCAGCAGTAGCGGGAGTATACCCGGGGAGCTGTTTTTT.

The V call is TRBV28, the J call TRBJ2-7; TRBD2 aligns across 10 bases. Germline CDR1 reads MDHEN; CDR2 reads SYDVKM. V lost 3 bases to trimming and J lost 4 bases; unmatched junction nucleotides: 12. This CDR3 region has 17 residues. CDR3 DNA: TGTGCCAGCAGTTTCACCGGACTAGCGGAGGGCGGATACGAGCAGTACTTC. Protein product: CASSFTGLAEGGYEQYF.

DNA for the CDR3: TGCAGCGTTCTAGGACAGACCTACGAGCAGTACTTC. Amino acids: CSVLGQTYEQYF. The chain is built from TRBV29-1 and TRBJ2-7; TRBD1 might be the D (6 bases). Per the germline V gene, CDR1 is SQVTM and CDR2 is ANQGSEA. The CDR3 consists of 12 residues. V was trimmed by 5 bases and J by 2 bases, leaving 10 bases between them.

The chain is built from TRBV7-3 and TRBJ2-3, with 12 bases matching TRBD2. CDR1 is SGHTA, CDR2 FQGTGA, per germline. The CDR3 has 16 residues. The ends lost 5 bases at V and 6 bases at J; junction bases unmatched: 9. The CDR3 loop reads CASSPLLAGGLDTQYF. Here the CDR3 DNA reads TGTGCCAGCAGCCCCCTCCTAGCGGGAGGGTTGGATACGCAGTATTTT.

The CDR3 loop reads CAIRGGRGVNEQFF. In DNA form, the CDR3 reads TGTGCCATCAGGGGCGGCCGGGGGGTCAATGAGCAGTTCTTC. This chain uses TRBV10-3 with TRBJ2-1, with 7 bases lining up with TRBD2. In germline, CDR1 is ENHRY, CDR2 SYGVKD. V lost 6 bases and J lost 6; bases outside the gene matches: 8. The CDR3 loop spans 14 amino acids.